This T cell receptor beta chain originates from a study of control samples from healthy donors and cancer patients. Sequencing was performed with immunoSEQ multiplex PCR; in TCRdb, only in-frame clones are kept and a portion is missing. The table records approximately 100,000 clones, 75% to 95% of them present only once. The sample consisted of blood. This sequence originates from a human donor in good health. The donor label of this sample is uncertain.

The CDR3 reads CASSDSTSGGSDTQYF. CDR3 in DNA: TGCGCCAGCAGTGATTCTACTAGCGGGGGGTCTGATACGCAGTATTTT. The rearrangement joins TRBV10-2 to TRBJ2-3, with TRBD2 identical over 12 bases. The CDR3 spans 16 residues. J gave up 6 bases and V 3 bases, and 7 bases lay outside the gene matches. Germline V gene sequence: CDR1 WSHSY, CDR2 SAAADI.